This T cell receptor beta chain originates from a study of PD-L1 blockade in urothelial cancer. Study-wide context: About nine tenths of the roughly 29 patients comprised males who had bladder-origin urothelial cancer.

Regarding time point: peripheral blood 6 weeks after treatment start. The ends were cut back, 5 bases at V and 1 base at J, with 7 bases in the middle. There are 14 residues in the CDR3. Germline V gene data show CDR1 as SGHKS and CDR2 as YYEKEE (reference sequence). The data were produced by immunoSEQ multiplex PCR, yet TCRdb's version contains in-frame clones alone and is incomplete. The sample holds around 47,000 clones, roughly four fifths seen once. This TCR derives from a man aged 60 to 75 with urothelial cancer. V and J are TRBV5-5 and TRBJ2-6; D may be TRBD1 (6 bases). The sample in question was PBMCs, obtained around atezolizumab (anti-PD-L1) treatment. The DNA of the CDR3 is TGTGCCAGCAGGGACAGTTCTGGGGCCAACGTCCTGACTTTC. Its protein is CASRDSSGANVLTF.